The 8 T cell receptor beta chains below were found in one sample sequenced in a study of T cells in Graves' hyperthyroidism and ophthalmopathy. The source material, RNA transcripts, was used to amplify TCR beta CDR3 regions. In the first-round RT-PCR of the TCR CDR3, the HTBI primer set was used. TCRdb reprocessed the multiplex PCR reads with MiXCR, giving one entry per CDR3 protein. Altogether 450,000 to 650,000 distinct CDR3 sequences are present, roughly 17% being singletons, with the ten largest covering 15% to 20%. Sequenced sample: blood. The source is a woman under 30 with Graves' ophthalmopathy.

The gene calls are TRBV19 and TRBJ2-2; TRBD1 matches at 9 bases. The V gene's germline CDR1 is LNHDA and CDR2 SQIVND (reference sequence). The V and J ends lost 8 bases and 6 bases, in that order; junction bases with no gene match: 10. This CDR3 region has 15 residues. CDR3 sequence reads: CASASDRGLSGELFF. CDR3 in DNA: TGTGCCAGTGCCTCGGACAGGGGATTATCCGGGGAGCTGTTTTTT.

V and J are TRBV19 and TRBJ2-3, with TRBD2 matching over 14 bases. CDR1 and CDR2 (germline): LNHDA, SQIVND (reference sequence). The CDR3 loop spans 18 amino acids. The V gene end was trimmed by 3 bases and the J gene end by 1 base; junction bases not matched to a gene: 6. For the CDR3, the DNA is TGTGCCAGTAGTATCGGGACTAGCGGGGGAGTTCGCACAGATACGCAGTATTTT. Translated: CASSIGTSGGVRTDTQYF. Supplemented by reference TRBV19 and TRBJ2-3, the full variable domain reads DGGITQSPKYLFRKEGQNVTLSCEQNLNHDAMYWYRQDPGQGLRLIYYSQIVNDFQKGDIAEGYSVSREKKESFPLTVTSAQKNPTAFYLCASSIGTSGGVRTDTQYFGPGTRLTVL.

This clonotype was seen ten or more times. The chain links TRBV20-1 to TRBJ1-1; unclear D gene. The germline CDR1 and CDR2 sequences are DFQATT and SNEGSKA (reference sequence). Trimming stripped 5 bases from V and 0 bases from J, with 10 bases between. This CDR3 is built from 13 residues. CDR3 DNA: TGCAGTGCTTTGCGACATGTGAACACTGAAGCTTTCTTT. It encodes CSALRHVNTEAFF.

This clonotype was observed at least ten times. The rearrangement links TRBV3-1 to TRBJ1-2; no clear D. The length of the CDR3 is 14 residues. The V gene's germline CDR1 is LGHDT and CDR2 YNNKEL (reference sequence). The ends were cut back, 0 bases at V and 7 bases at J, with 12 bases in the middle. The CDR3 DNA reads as TGTGCCAGCAGCCAAGATCTGACGGCATTTGGCTACACCTTC. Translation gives CASSQDLTAFGYTF.

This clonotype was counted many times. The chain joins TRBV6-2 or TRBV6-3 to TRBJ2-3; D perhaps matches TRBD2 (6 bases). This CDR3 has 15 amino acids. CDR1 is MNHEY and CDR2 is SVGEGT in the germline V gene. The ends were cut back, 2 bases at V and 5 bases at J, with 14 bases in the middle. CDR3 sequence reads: CASSYLWRAGDTQYF. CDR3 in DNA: TGTGCCAGCAGTTACCTATGGCGAGCGGGAGATACGCAGTATTTT.

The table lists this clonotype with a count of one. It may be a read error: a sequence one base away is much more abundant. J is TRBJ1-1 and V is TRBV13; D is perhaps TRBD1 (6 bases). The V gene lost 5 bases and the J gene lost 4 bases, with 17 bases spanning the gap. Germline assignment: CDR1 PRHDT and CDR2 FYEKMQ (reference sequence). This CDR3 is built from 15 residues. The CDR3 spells CASSVAGDLSTEAFF. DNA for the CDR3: TGTGCCAGCAGCGTAGCAGGGGATCTGAGCACTGAAGCTTTCTTT.

The chain's CDR3 is CASSQEEGGGYEQYF. CDR3 in DNA: TGTGCCAGCAGCCAAGAAGAGGGCGGGGGCTACGAGCAGTACTTC. This chain links TRBV4-2 with TRBJ2-7; TRBD2 matches 7 bases. V lost 0 bases and J lost 3; bases outside the gene matches: 5. Looked up from germline, CDR1 is LGHNA and CDR2 is YNFKEQ. This CDR3 is built from 15 residues.

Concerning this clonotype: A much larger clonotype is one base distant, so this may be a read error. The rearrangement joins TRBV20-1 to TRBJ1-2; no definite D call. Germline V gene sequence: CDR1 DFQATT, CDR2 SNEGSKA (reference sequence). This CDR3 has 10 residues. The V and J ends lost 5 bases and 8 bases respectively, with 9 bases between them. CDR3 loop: CSAATGGYTF. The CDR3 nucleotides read TGCAGTGCTGCAACCGGGGGCTACACCTTC.